The rows below give T cell receptor beta chains drawn from one sample of a study of shared clonotypes between healthy human individuals. Some clones are missing from TCRdb's copy, which holds only in-frame ones; the method was immunoSEQ multiplex PCR. The sample lists 2 million to 3 million clones, more than 85% occurring once. Source material: naive CD4+ T cells from PBMCs. These receptors were taken from a man younger than 30 in good health. Some clones in this sample may be carry-over from other donors' samples. The CDR3 runs from the conserved cysteine through the conserved F or W. Fields, in order: V gene, J gene, clone size, D gene, CDR3 protein, CDR3 DNA. A D gene is named only where the DNA matches it firmly. Size tells how often a clone was seen (once, few, many) or the class of an expanded clone, and some rows leave it out.

V gene: TRBV6-1; J gene: TRBJ1-2; clone size: -; D gene: -; CDR3 protein: CASRNRDPYGYTF; CDR3 DNA: TGTGCCAGCAGAAACAGAGACCCCTATGGCTACACCTTC
V gene: TRBV27; J gene: TRBJ2-5; clone size: -; D gene: TRBD1; CDR3 protein: CASSLSRGRFETQYF; CDR3 DNA: TGTGCCAGCAGTTTGTCCAGGGGGCGCTTTGAGACCCAGTACTTC
V gene: TRBV7-9; J gene: TRBJ2-7; clone size: -; D gene: TRBD1; CDR3 protein: CASSPSTGDGYEQYF; CDR3 DNA: TGTGCCAGCAGCCCATCGACAGGGGACGGCTACGAGCAGTACTTC
V gene: TRBV7-2; J gene: TRBJ2-1; clone size: -; D gene: TRBD2; CDR3 protein: CASSLVGTSGNLNEQFF; CDR3 DNA: TGTGCCAGCAGCTTAGTGGGGACTAGCGGGAATCTCAATGAGCAGTTCTTC
V gene: TRBV5-1; J gene: TRBJ2-3; clone size: once; D gene: -; CDR3 protein: CASSLEQVTDTQYF; CDR3 DNA: TGCGCCAGCAGCTTGGAGCAGGTTACAGATACGCAGTATTTT
V gene: TRBV28; J gene: TRBJ2-1; clone size: -; D gene: TRBD1; CDR3 protein: CASSPRGQTWKQFF; CDR3 DNA: TGTGCCAGCAGTCCGAGGGGGCAGACGTGGAAACAGTTCTTC
V gene: TRBV27; J gene: TRBJ1-3; clone size: -; D gene: TRBD1; CDR3 protein: CASSPRTGYGNTIYF; CDR3 DNA: TGTGCCAGCAGTCCAAGGACAGGGTATGGAAACACCATATATTTT
V gene: TRBV7-9; J gene: TRBJ2-2; clone size: -; D gene: -; CDR3 protein: CASSPTPPDRAYHTGELFF; CDR3 DNA: TGTGCCAGCAGCCCAACCCCCCCTGACCGCGCCTATCACACCGGGGAGCTGTTTTTT
V gene: TRBV19; J gene: TRBJ2-1; clone size: -; D gene: TRBD2; CDR3 protein: CASSIDLTSGSYNEQFF; CDR3 DNA: TGTGCCAGTAGTATAGATCTAACTAGCGGGAGCTACAATGAGCAGTTCTTC
V gene: TRBV6-6; J gene: TRBJ2-1; clone size: once; D gene: -; CDR3 protein: CASSYSRGSLVIF; CDR3 DNA: TGTGCCAGCAGTTACTCGCGTGGGAGCCTTGTCATCTTC
V gene: TRBV5-4; J gene: TRBJ1-1; clone size: -; D gene: -; CDR3 protein: CASSRRRDNTEAFF; CDR3 DNA: TGTGCCAGCAGCCGGAGGCGGGACAACACTGAAGCTTTCTTT
V gene: TRBV27; J gene: TRBJ2-7; clone size: -; D gene: TRBD1; CDR3 protein: CASRDRPSYEQYF; CDR3 DNA: TGTGCCAGCAGGGACAGGCCCTCCTACGAGCAGTACTTC
V gene: TRBV20-1; J gene: TRBJ2-7; clone size: once; D gene: -; CDR3 protein: CSAQDYEQYF; CDR3 DNA: TGCAGTGCTCAAGACTACGAGCAGTACTTC
V gene: TRBV2; J gene: TRBJ1-1; clone size: -; D gene: -; CDR3 protein: CASLSSRRAFF; CDR3 DNA: TGTGCCAGCCTTTCCTCACGGAGAGCTTTCTTT
V gene: TRBV28; J gene: TRBJ1-5; clone size: few; D gene: TRBD1; CDR3 protein: CASRGTDDQPQHF; CDR3 DNA: TGTGCCAGCAGAGGGACAGATGATCAGCCCCAGCATTTT
V gene: TRBV19; J gene: TRBJ2-1; clone size: -; D gene: TRBD1; CDR3 protein: CASSPGQGGTYNEQFF; CDR3 DNA: TGTGCCAGTAGCCCGGGACAGGGGGGCACCTACAATGAGCAGTTCTTC
V gene: TRBV29-1; J gene: TRBJ1-5; clone size: -; D gene: TRBD1; CDR3 protein: CSVILQGADQPQHF; CDR3 DNA: TGCAGCGTCATTTTACAGGGGGCGGATCAGCCCCAGCATTTT
V gene: TRBV28; J gene: TRBJ2-7; clone size: -; D gene: TRBD1; CDR3 protein: CASSAWATGTGNEQYF; CDR3 DNA: TGTGCCAGCAGCGCGTGGGCAACCGGGACAGGGAACGAGCAGTACTTC
V gene: TRBV15; J gene: TRBJ2-1; clone size: -; D gene: -; CDR3 protein: CATSRDPSSYNEQFF; CDR3 DNA: TGTGCCACCAGCAGAGATCCAAGTTCCTACAATGAGCAGTTCTTC